This entry lists 25 T cell receptor beta chains sequenced from one sample in a study of shared clonotypes between healthy human individuals. Here immunoSEQ multiplex PCR was the method, and the copy in TCRdb shows in-frame clones only, minus some. Among fewer than 850,000 clones, 90% were seen once, and the ten largest hold 34%. Sequencing was performed on memory CD8+ T cells from PBMCs. This sample's subset: CD45RO+ cells pooled with CCR7-negative TemRA cells. These receptors were obtained from a man younger than 30 in good health. Some clones in this sample may be carry-over from other donors' samples.

V usage is TRBV7-9 and J usage is TRBJ2-7; D not resolved. V was cut by 2 bases and J by 2 bases, with 13 bases left in between. The germline V gene has CDR1 SEHNR and CDR2 FQNEAQ (reference sequence). The CDR3 has 15 amino acids. This CDR3 reads CASSLLSPNPYEQYF. The CDR3 coding sequence is TGTGCCAGCAGCTTATTGTCTCCCAACCCCTACGAGCAGTACTTC.

This chain joins TRBV6-8 and TRBJ2-7; the match to TRBD2 covers 7 bases. Germline loops: CDR1 MNHGY, CDR2 SAAAGT. There are 15 residues in the CDR3. After removal of 6 bases from V and 0 bases from J, the junction contained 8 bases not matched to a gene. The CDR3 DNA is TGTGCCAGCAGGATTAGCGGGTCTAGCTCCTACGAGCAGTACTTC. Protein: CASRISGSSSYEQYF.

A remark on this clone: One junction end disagrees with the germline gene, perhaps due to a read error. Distinct nucleotide sequences in the sample also encode this CDR3. The chain recombines TRBV6-6 with TRBJ2-7; D may be TRBD1 (5 bases). There are 14 residues in the CDR3. CDR1 MNHNY and CDR2 SVGAGI come from the germline V gene (reference sequence). CDR3 sequence reads: CASSYSGRVYEQYF. CDR3 sequence (DNA): TGCGCCAGCAGTTACTCCGGCAGGGTCTACGAGCAGTACTTC.

The chain combines TRBV4-1 with TRBJ2-3; TRBD2 matches 10 bases. This CDR3 spans 16 amino acids. CDR1 and CDR2 from the germline V gene are MGHRA and YSYEKL. J was trimmed by 7 bases and V by 1 base; bases with no gene match: 8. CDR3 loop: CASSQVPAGGPYTQYF. In DNA, the CDR3 is TGCGCCAGCAGCCAAGTTCCAGCGGGAGGGCCTTATACGCAGTATTTT.

The chain recombines TRBV7-6 with TRBJ2-2, with TRBD2 matching 9 bases. Trimming took 1 base from V and 5 from J; bases not matched to a gene: 8. The CDR3 contains 17 residues. The germline V gene has CDR1 SGHVS and CDR2 FNYEAQ. The CDR3 spells CASSLVPAGGRTGELFF. CDR3 DNA sequence: TGTGCCAGCAGCTTAGTGCCAGCGGGAGGAAGGACCGGGGAGCTGTTTTTT.

The chain combines TRBV9 with TRBJ2-7; 10 nucleotides match TRBD2. V gave up 0 bases and J gave up 1 base; unmatched junction bases: 4. CDR1 is SGDLS and CDR2 is YYNGEE in the germline V gene. This CDR3 spans 16 amino acids. CDR3 bases: TGTGCCAGCAGCGTAGGGGCTAGCGGGGGTTCCTACGAGCAGTACTTC. It yields the protein CASSVGASGGSYEQYF.

The chain couples TRBV7-2 to TRBJ2-1; maybe TRBD2 (5 bases). This CDR3 comprises 13 residues. V was pared by 5 bases and J by 7 bases, with 12 bases between. The germline V gene encodes CDR1 SGHTA and CDR2 FQGNSA. In nucleotides, the CDR3 is TGTGCCAGCAGCGGGAGTTTGCGTAATGAGCAGTTCTTC. Translating gives CASSGSLRNEQFF.

The chain links TRBV7-2 to TRBJ1-1; TRBD1 matches at 7 bases. There are 14 residues in the CDR3. The V segment lost 3 bases and the J segment 5 bases; nucleotides outside the gene matches: 6. Germline V gene sequence: CDR1 SGHTA, CDR2 FQGNSA. This chain's CDR3 is CASSFVQGGTEAFF. The DNA of the CDR3 is TGTGCCAGCAGCTTCGTTCAGGGGGGAACTGAAGCTTTCTTT.

This chain uses TRBV28 with TRBJ2-3; 10 bases map to TRBD2. V shed 8 bases and J 0 bases; nucleotides not matched to a gene: 11. The CDR3 contains 17 residues. Per germline, CDR1 MDHEN and CDR2 SYDVKM. DNA for the CDR3: TGTGCCAGCCTCCTTAGCGGGGGGACAGCAAGCACAGATACGCAGTATTTT. Translated, it gives CASLLSGGTASTDTQYF.

The rearrangement joins TRBV29-1 to TRBJ2-1; 12 bases match TRBD2. V was pared by 1 base and J by 2 bases, with 3 bases of the junction left unmatched. Germline CDR1 SQVTM, CDR2 ANQGSEA. There are 16 residues in the CDR3. In DNA form, the CDR3 reads TGCAGCGTTGAAGGAACTAGCGGGAGGCCCTACAATGAGCAGTTCTTC. Its translation is CSVEGTSGRPYNEQFF.

This clone has a single count. The J gene is TRBJ2-4, the V gene TRBV28, with a possible D match to TRBD1 (6 bases). V was trimmed by 4 bases and J by 0 bases, leaving 13 bases between them. The CDR3 length is 16 residues. Looked up from germline, CDR1 is MDHEN and CDR2 is SYDVKM. The chain's CDR3 is CASSSDSLLAKNIQYF. The CDR3 coding sequence is TGTGCCAGCAGTTCGGACAGCCTTCTAGCCAAAAACATTCAGTACTTC.

This chain connects TRBV7-2 to TRBJ2-3; 8 bases align to TRBD1. CDR3 length: 15 amino acids. The trim removed 8 bases at V and 2 bases at J, leaving 9 bases unmatched. Germline-derived CDR1 and CDR2 are SGHTA and FQGNSA. The CDR3, as DNA: TGTGCCAGCGCCGGGACAGGAGGATTCACAGATACGCAGTATTTT. The encoded protein is CASAGTGGFTDTQYF.

This chain connects TRBV7-9 to TRBJ2-5; 9 bases agree with TRBD2. Germline V lookup: CDR1 SEHNR, CDR2 FQNEAQ (reference sequence). With 2 bases clipped from V and 5 bases from J, the junction kept 6 bases outside the gene matches. The CDR3 loop spans 15 amino acids. The CDR3 DNA is TGTGCCAGCAGCTTACGGAGCGGGAGGCTGGAGACCCAGTACTTC. This sequence encodes CASSLRSGRLETQYF. The entire variable domain, with the rest obtained from reference TRBV7-9 and TRBJ2-5, is as follows: DTGVSQNPRHKITKRGQNVTFRCDPISEHNRLYWYRQTLGQGPEFLTYFQNEAQLEKSRLLSDRFSAERPKGSFSTLEIQRTEQGDSAMYLCASSLRSGRLETQYFGPGTRLLVL.

The V gene is TRBV28, the J gene TRBJ2-1, with D perhaps TRBD2 (5 bases). Germline V gene sequence: CDR1 MDHEN, CDR2 SYDVKM. The CDR3 runs to 13 residues. Trimming removed 4 bases from V and 8 bases from J, with 12 bases in between. CDR3 nucleotides: TGTGCCAGCAGTTCTGTAGAGCGGCATGAGCAGTTCTTC. Translating gives CASSSVERHEQFF.

Only one count was recorded for this clone. This rearrangement joins TRBV7-3 to TRBJ2-3; D assignment may be TRBD1 or TRBD2 (6 bases each). The V gene lost 4 bases and the J gene lost 1 base, with 15 bases spanning the gap. The germline gives CDR1 SGHTA, CDR2 FQGTGA. The CDR3 spans 16 residues. The CDR3 protein is CASSSIGGIGTDTQYF. CDR3 sequence (DNA): TGTGCCAGCAGCTCAATAGGGGGGATAGGCACAGATACGCAGTATTTT.

This chain uses TRBV7-9 with TRBJ2-1, with TRBD2 matching over 11 bases. Germline lookup yields CDR1 SEHNR and CDR2 FQNEAQ (reference sequence). The CDR3 covers 16 residues. J was trimmed by 7 bases and V by 3 bases; bases with no gene match: 8. The chain's CDR3 is CASSFGLAGSPNEQFF. CDR3 sequence (DNA): TGTGCCAGCAGCTTCGGACTAGCGGGTTCTCCAAATGAGCAGTTCTTC.

J is TRBJ2-4 and V is TRBV9; weak D call: TRBD2 (6 bases). CDR1 is SGDLS and CDR2 is YYNGEE in the germline V gene. The CDR3 consists of 14 residues. The V and J ends lost 2 bases and 8 bases respectively, with 14 bases between them. CDR3 sequence: CASSVGGRSDIQYF. The CDR3 DNA sequence: TGTGCCAGCAGCGTCGGGGGTAGAAGCGACATTCAGTACTTC. Full variable domain (remainder filled in from reference TRBV9 and TRBJ2-4): DSGVTQTPKHLITATGQRVTLRCSPRSGDLSVYWYQQSLDQGLQFLIQYYNGEERAKGNILERFSAQQFPDLHSELNLSSLELGDSALYFCASSVGGRSDIQYFGAGTRLSVL.

This chain joins TRBV4-1 and TRBJ2-7; no reliable D call. CDR3 size: 14 residues. The ends were cut back, 1 base at V and 3 bases at J, with 10 bases in the middle. CDR1 and CDR2 (germline): MGHRA, YSYEKL. The CDR3 DNA reads as TGCGCCAGCAGCCAAGTAATCTTACACTACGAGCAGTACTTC. Translation gives CASSQVILHYEQYF.

The chain couples TRBV6-6 to TRBJ2-5; 10 nucleotides match TRBD2. The V segment lost 1 base and the J segment 4 bases; nucleotides outside the gene matches: 3. Germline lookup yields CDR1 MNHNY and CDR2 SVGAGI (reference sequence). The CDR3 loop spans 15 amino acids. As DNA, the CDR3 is TGTGCCAGCAGTTACTTACTAGCGGGAAGAGAGACCCAGTACTTC. Translating gives CASSYLLAGRETQYF.

This clone was seen a single time. The genes are TRBV6-5 and TRBJ2-7; TRBD1 matches at 9 bases. Germline CDR1 reads MNHEY; CDR2 reads SVGAGI. The CDR3 is 14 residues long. V dropped 8 bases and J dropped 4; count of bases not matched to a gene: 9. The CDR3 spells CASLPGQGTYEQYF. Written as DNA, the CDR3 is TGTGCCAGCCTCCCGGGACAGGGTACGTACGAGCAGTACTTC.

The gene calls are TRBV6-5 and TRBJ2-7; D gene uncertain. The germline CDR1 and CDR2 sequences are MNHEY and SVGAGI. Trimming stripped 5 bases from V and 4 bases from J, with 12 bases between. CDR3 length: 13 residues. The CDR3 sequence: CASSPPSRYEQYF. For the CDR3, the DNA is TGTGCCAGCAGTCCACCCTCCAGATACGAGCAGTACTTC.

The rearrangement uses TRBV4-1 and TRBJ2-7; 9 bases match TRBD2. Germline loops: CDR1 MGHRA, CDR2 YSYEKL. V was clipped by 4 bases and J by 0 bases; unmatched bases: 10. The CDR3 extends over 17 amino acids. The CDR3 region has the DNA TGCGCCAGCAGCCCATCCAGGACTAGCGCCCTCTCCTACGAGCAGTACTTC. Translation gives CASSPSRTSALSYEQYF.

This sequence joins TRBV6-1 and TRBJ1-6, with D possibly matching TRBD1 (5 bases). Trimming shortened V by 3 bases and J by 7 bases, and 10 bases separated the two germline ends. This CDR3 has 14 residues. The germline CDR1 and CDR2 sequences are MNHNS and SASEGT. The CDR3 DNA reads TGTGCCAGCAGTGAGGGAGAGGGGAATTCACCCCTCCACTTT. Translating it yields CASSEGEGNSPLHF.

The rearrangement links TRBV2 to TRBJ1-1, with TRBD1 matching 7 bases. Germline CDR1 is SNHLY and CDR2 is FYNNEI. The CDR3 totals 15 residues. V lost 6 bases, J lost 5 bases, and 12 bases stayed unmatched. As DNA, the CDR3 is TGTGCCAGCAGCCTAAGAATCCCGACAGGGACTGAAGCTTTCTTT. It is translated as CASSLRIPTGTEAFF.

This clone was detected only a few times. This chain links TRBV7-9 with TRBJ1-1; no firm D call. From germline, CDR1 is SEHNR and CDR2 FQNEAQ (reference sequence). The CDR3 runs to 16 residues. V was clipped by 1 base and J by 3 bases, with 15 bases between them. The DNA for the CDR3 is TGTGCCAGCAGCTTAGTGTCCGGGAGTGGGGACACTGAAGCTTTCTTT. Translating gives CASSLVSGSGDTEAFF.